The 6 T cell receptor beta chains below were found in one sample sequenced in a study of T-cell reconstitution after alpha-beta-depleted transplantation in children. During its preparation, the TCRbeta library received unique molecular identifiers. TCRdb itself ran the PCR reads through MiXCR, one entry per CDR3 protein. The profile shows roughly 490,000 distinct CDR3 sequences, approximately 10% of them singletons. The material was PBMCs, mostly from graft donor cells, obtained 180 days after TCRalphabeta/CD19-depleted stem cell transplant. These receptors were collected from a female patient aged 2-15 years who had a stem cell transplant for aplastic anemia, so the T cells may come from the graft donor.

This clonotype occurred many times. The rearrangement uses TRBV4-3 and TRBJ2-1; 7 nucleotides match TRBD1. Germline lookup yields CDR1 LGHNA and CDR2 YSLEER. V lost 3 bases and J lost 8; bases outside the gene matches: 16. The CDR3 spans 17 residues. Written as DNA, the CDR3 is TGCGCCAGCAGCCAGATCGCCCCGGGACAGAGTATCGATGAGCAGTTCTTC. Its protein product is CASSQIAPGQSIDEQFF.

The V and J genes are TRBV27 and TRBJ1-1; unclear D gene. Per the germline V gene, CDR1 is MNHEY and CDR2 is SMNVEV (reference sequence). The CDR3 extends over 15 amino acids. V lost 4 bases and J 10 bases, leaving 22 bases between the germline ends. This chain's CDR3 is CASSSTRTSAGAAFF. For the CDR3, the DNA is TGTGCCAGCAGTTCTACCCGGACCTCGGCGGGTGCAGCTTTCTTT.

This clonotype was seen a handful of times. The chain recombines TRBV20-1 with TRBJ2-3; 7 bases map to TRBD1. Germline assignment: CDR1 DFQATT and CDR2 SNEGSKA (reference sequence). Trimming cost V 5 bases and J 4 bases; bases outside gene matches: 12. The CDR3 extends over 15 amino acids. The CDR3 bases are TGCAGTGCTGGCCGACAGGGCCACGGCCCAGATACGCAGTATTTT. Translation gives CSAGRQGHGPDTQYF.

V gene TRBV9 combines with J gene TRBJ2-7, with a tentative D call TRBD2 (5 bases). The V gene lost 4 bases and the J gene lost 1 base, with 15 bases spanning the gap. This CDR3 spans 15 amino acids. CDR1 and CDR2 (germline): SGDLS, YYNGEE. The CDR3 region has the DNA TGTGCCAGCAGCCCGTCCTTTGGGAGATCCTACGAGCAGTACTTC. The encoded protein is CASSPSFGRSYEQYF.

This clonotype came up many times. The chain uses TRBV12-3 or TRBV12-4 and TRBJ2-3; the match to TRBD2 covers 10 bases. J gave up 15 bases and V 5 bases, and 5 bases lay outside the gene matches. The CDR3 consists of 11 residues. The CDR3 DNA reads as TGTGCCAGCAGTAGCGGGGGGGCTCCATATTTT. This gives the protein CASSSGGAPYF.

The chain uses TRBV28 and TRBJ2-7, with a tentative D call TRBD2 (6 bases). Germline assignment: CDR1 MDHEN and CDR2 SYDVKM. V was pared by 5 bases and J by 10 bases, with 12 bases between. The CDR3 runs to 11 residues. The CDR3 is CASSRRGIQYF. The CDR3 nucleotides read TGTGCCAGCAGTCGTCGGGGGATCCAGTACTTC.